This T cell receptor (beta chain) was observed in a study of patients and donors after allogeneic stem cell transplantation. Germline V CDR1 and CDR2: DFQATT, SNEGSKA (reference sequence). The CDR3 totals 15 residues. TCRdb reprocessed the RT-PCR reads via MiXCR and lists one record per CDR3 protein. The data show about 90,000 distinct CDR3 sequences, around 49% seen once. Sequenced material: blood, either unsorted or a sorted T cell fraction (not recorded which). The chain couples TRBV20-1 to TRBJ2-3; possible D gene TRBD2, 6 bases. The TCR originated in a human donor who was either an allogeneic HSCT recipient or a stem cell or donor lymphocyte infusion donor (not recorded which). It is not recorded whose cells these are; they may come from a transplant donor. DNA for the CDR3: TGCAGCGCCCTACGGCCGGGGGTGGGCACAGATACGCAGTATTTT. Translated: CSALRPGVGTDTQYF.